The table lists the clone carrying this T cell receptor beta chain with a count of one. The data originate from a study of blood T cell repertoires in COVID-19. The repertoire was sequenced with immunoSEQ multiplex PCR; TCRdb's copy has only in-frame clones and lacks some. This table has about 200,000 clones, roughly 88% appearing once. The origin of this receptor is a human donor in a cohort sampled during active COVID-19. The sequenced sample consisted of peripheral blood.

CDR3 in amino acids: CASSTRRDYTDNEQFF. Written as DNA, the CDR3 is TGTGCCAGTAGTACTCGTCGGGACTACACCGACAATGAGCAGTTCTTC. This chain joins TRBV19 and TRBJ2-1, with 7 bases matching TRBD2. The germline V gene encodes CDR1 LNHDA and CDR2 SQIVND (reference sequence). V was pared by 4 bases and J by 5 bases, with 11 bases of the junction left unmatched. The CDR3 spans 16 residues.